These 24 T cell receptor beta chains originate from one sample sequenced in a study of shared clonotypes between healthy human individuals. Assay: immunoSEQ multiplex PCR; the TCRdb copy retains only in-frame clones and omits some. The data contain about 2,100,000 clones, about 92% of them seen just once; the ten biggest clones take up about 1.5%. In the naive CD8 group, cells lacked CD45RO and were positively selected for CCR7, so terminally differentiated effector memory CD45RA+ cells were left out. Sequenced material: naive CD8+ T cells from PBMCs. The source is a man aged 18 to 30 in good health. Some clones in this sample may be carry-over from other donors' samples.

The chain is built from TRBV30 and TRBJ2-7, with 7 bases aligning to TRBD1. CDR3 length: 12 amino acids. Germline V gene lookup returns CDR1 GTSNPN and CDR2 SVGIG (reference sequence). V dropped 4 bases and J dropped 2; count of bases not matched to a gene: 2. CDR3 bases: TGTGCCTGGATAGGGACAGCCTACGAGCAGTACTTC. Its protein product is CAWIGTAYEQYF.

The rearrangement joins TRBV4-1 to TRBJ2-1, with D possibly called TRBD1 or TRBD2 (5 bases each). The germline V gene has CDR1 MGHRA and CDR2 YSYEKL. V was pared by 4 bases and J by 3 bases, with 19 bases between. The CDR3 runs 17 residues. This chain's CDR3 is CASSPSGKGSHYNEQFF. The CDR3 DNA is TGCGCCAGCAGCCCGAGTGGGAAGGGGAGTCACTACAATGAGCAGTTCTTC.

The chain couples TRBV7-2 to TRBJ2-7; D is undetermined. Germline V gene lookup returns CDR1 SGHTA and CDR2 FQGNSA. CDR3 size: 14 residues. Trimming removed 3 bases at V and 2 bases at J, with 11 bases between. Here the CDR3 DNA reads TGTGCCAGCAGCTTCGGCGGAACAACCTACGAGCAGTACTTC. Amino acids: CASSFGGTTYEQYF.

This clone was seen only a few times. The genes are TRBV7-9 and TRBJ2-7, with 7 bases fitting TRBD2. The CDR3 loop spans 14 amino acids. The germline V gene encodes CDR1 SEHNR and CDR2 FQNEAQ (reference sequence). V gave up 1 base and J gave up 4 bases; unmatched junction bases: 4. This chain's CDR3 is CASSLGGSWYEQYF. The CDR3 DNA follows: TGTGCCAGCAGCTTAGGCGGGAGTTGGTACGAGCAGTACTTC.

The CDR3 DNA reads as TGTGCCAGCAGTTTATCGGGGGGGAGCGGCTATGGCTACACCTTC. This sequence encodes CASSLSGGSGYGYTF. This chain connects TRBV27 to TRBJ1-2; maybe TRBD1 (5 bases). Germline V gene lookup returns CDR1 MNHEY and CDR2 SMNVEV (reference sequence). Deletions cut 0 bases from V and 4 bases from J, with 12 bases between. This CDR3 has 15 amino acids.

This rearrangement joins TRBV30 to TRBJ2-7; TRBD2 aligns across 11 bases. CDR3 length equals 17 residues. CDR1 is GTSNPN, CDR2 SVGIG, per germline (reference sequence). Unmatched junction bases numbered 10, after V lost 0 bases and J lost 3 bases. The CDR3 sequence is CAWSVRTSGRPIYEQYF. In DNA, the CDR3 is TGTGCCTGGAGTGTACGTACTAGCGGGAGACCTATCTACGAGCAGTACTTC.

The V and J genes are TRBV5-1 and TRBJ1-2, with D uncertain. CDR1 is SGHRS, CDR2 YFSETQ, per germline. This CDR3 spans 13 amino acids. Trimming took off 2 bases at V and 4 bases at J, with 9 bases between the two ends. CDR3 amino acids: CASSFSLIYGYTF. The CDR3 nucleotides read TGCGCCAGCAGCTTCTCACTCATCTATGGCTACACCTTC.

The chain carries TRBV5-6 and TRBJ1-1; D unclear. This CDR3 comprises 13 residues. The V end lost 2 bases, the J end lost 8 bases, and 13 bases lay between the germline ends. The V gene's germline CDR1 is SGHDT and CDR2 YYEEEE. CDR3 nucleotide sequence: TGTGCCAGCAGCTTCTCGTGGGGAGGAGAAGCTTTCTTT. Protein sequence: CASSFSWGGEAFF.

This rearrangement joins TRBV28 to TRBJ2-3; 8 bases are a match to TRBD1. This CDR3 is built from 12 residues. The germline CDR1 and CDR2 sequences are MDHEN and SYDVKM. V dropped 4 bases and J dropped 9; count of bases not matched to a gene: 3. CDR3 amino acids: CASSSRQGTQYF. CDR3 sequence (DNA): TGTGCCAGCAGTTCTCGACAGGGGACGCAGTATTTT.

The J gene is TRBJ1-1, the V gene TRBV25-1; maybe TRBD1 (5 bases). This CDR3 comprises 14 residues. The germline V gene encodes CDR1 MGHDK and CDR2 SYGVNS. The ends were cut back, 8 bases at V and 5 bases at J, with 18 bases in the middle. CDR3 loop: CASAMIGAGTEAFF. The CDR3 nucleotides are TGTGCCAGCGCCATGATAGGGGCCGGAACTGAAGCTTTCTTT.

The gene calls are TRBV7-9 and TRBJ1-2; no definite D call. This CDR3 is built from 13 residues. Germline CDR1 SEHNR, CDR2 FQNEAQ (reference sequence). V was shortened by 1 base and J by 4 bases, with 7 bases between the two germline ends. In nucleotides, the CDR3 is TGTGCCAGCAGCTTAGACAATTTCTATGGCTACACCTTC. Translating it yields CASSLDNFYGYTF.

The rearrangement uses TRBV29-1 and TRBJ1-1; no firm D call. Germline V CDR1 and CDR2: SQVTM, ANQGSEA. The V end was cut by 8 bases, the J end by 5 bases, with 9 bases between. CDR3 size: 10 residues. The DNA for the CDR3 is TGCAGCAGCGGTGGGACTGAAGCTTTCTTT. The encoded protein is CSSGGTEAFF.

The chain recombines TRBV7-9 with TRBJ2-1, with TRBD2 identical over 8 bases. The CDR3 is 14 residues long. Germline values: CDR1 SEHNR, CDR2 FQNEAQ (reference sequence). Trimming removed 6 bases from V and 6 bases from J; junction bases left unmatched: 7. This CDR3 reads CASRGREGINEQFF. The CDR3 DNA reads as TGTGCCAGCAGGGGTCGGGAGGGCATCAATGAGCAGTTCTTC.

This clone was recorded only once. The sample carries other DNA sequences with the same CDR3. The chain has TRBV27 and TRBJ2-7; 7 bases fit TRBD1. The germline V gene encodes CDR1 MNHEY and CDR2 SMNVEV (reference sequence). The CDR3 spans 14 residues. V was pared by 5 bases and J by 4 bases, with 8 bases of the junction left unmatched. CDR3 DNA: TGTGCCAGCAGTCCCCGACAGGGATCTTACGAGCAGTACTTC. Protein sequence: CASSPRQGSYEQYF.

The V call is TRBV28, the J call TRBJ2-3; D is perhaps TRBD2 (5 bases). Germline CDR1 is MDHEN and CDR2 is SYDVKM. The ends were cut back, 5 bases at V and 4 bases at J, with 31 bases in the middle. This CDR3 comprises 20 residues. For the CDR3, the DNA is TGTGCCAGCAGTCGCCCCCAGGAGAAATCTAGCATTTGGACTTCAGATACGCAGTATTTT. Translating it yields CASSRPQEKSSIWTSDTQYF.

The chain has TRBV4-1 and TRBJ1-2; D gene unclear. This CDR3 has 18 amino acids. Trimming left V 0 bases short and J 4 bases short, with 21 bases between. The germline CDR1 and CDR2 sequences are MGHRA and YSYEKL. The CDR3 protein is CASSQDRSISPIIYGYTF. DNA of the CDR3: TGCGCCAGCAGCCAAGATCGGTCCATCTCGCCCATTATCTATGGCTACACCTTC.

This rearrangement joins TRBV25-1 to TRBJ2-3; either TRBD1 or TRBD2 may supply D (6 bases each). Germline assignment: CDR1 MGHDK and CDR2 SYGVNS. The CDR3 contains 13 residues. V shed 8 bases and J shed 1 base, with 10 bases lying between them. CDR3 in DNA: TGTGCCAGCGGGGGCGGGGGCACAGATACGCAGTATTTT. Translated, it gives CASGGGGTDTQYF.

This chain connects TRBV5-1 to TRBJ1-1; D remains ambiguous. Germline CDR1 SGHRS, CDR2 YFSETQ. CDR3 length: 13 residues. The V gene lost 2 bases and the J gene lost 2 bases, with 7 bases spanning the gap. The CDR3 bases are TGCGCCAGCAGCTTACACAGAAACACTGAAGCTTTCTTT. This sequence encodes CASSLHRNTEAFF.

The chain links TRBV5-1 to TRBJ2-1, with 7 nucleotides matching TRBD2. The CDR3 sequence is 15 residues long. V shed 2 bases and J 6 bases; nucleotides not matched to a gene: 8. Germline CDR1 reads SGHRS; CDR2 reads YFSETQ. The CDR3 reads CASSLKPREVNEQFF. For the CDR3, the DNA is TGCGCCAGCAGCTTAAAACCCCGGGAGGTCAATGAGCAGTTCTTC. Based on the CDR3 plus reference TRBV5-1 and TRBJ2-1, the full variable domain is KAGVTQTPRYLIKTRGQQVTLSCSPISGHRSVSWYQQTPGQGLQFLFEYFSETQRNKGNFPGRFSGRQFSNSRSEMNVSTLELGDSALYLCASSLKPREVNEQFFGPGTRLTVL.

This chain joins TRBV27 and TRBJ2-2; D gene uncertain. Trimming shortened V by 2 bases and J by 6 bases, and 7 bases separated the two germline ends. Germline V gene lookup returns CDR1 MNHEY and CDR2 SMNVEV (reference sequence). The CDR3 length is 13 residues. The CDR3 region is CASSLREAGELFF. The CDR3 bases are TGTGCCAGCAGTTTACGAGAGGCCGGGGAGCTGTTTTTT.

V usage is TRBV4-1 and J usage is TRBJ2-2, with D uncertain. Germline CDR1 reads MGHRA; CDR2 reads YSYEKL. V lost 4 bases to trimming and J lost 4 bases, with 13 bases between them. CDR3 length: 15 residues. Written as DNA, the CDR3 is TGCGCCAGCAGCCCCCTGAGAGGAAGCACCGGGGAGCTGTTTTTT. Its protein is CASSPLRGSTGELFF.

The genes are TRBV11-3 and TRBJ1-1; 7 bases are a match to TRBD1. Per the germline V gene, CDR1 is SGHNT and CDR2 is YENEEA. This CDR3 is built from 16 residues. The trim removed 1 base at V and 0 bases at J, leaving 5 bases unmatched. CDR3 sequence reads: CASSLGGTEMNTEAFF. CDR3 in DNA: TGTGCCAGCAGCTTAGGGGGGACAGAGATGAACACTGAAGCTTTCTTT.

Points on this clone: Other DNA sequences in this specimen translate into the identical CDR3. The chain links TRBV6-5 to TRBJ2-7; 9 positions match TRBD1. Per the germline V gene, CDR1 is MNHEY and CDR2 is SVGAGI. CDR3 length equals 14 residues. V gave up 2 bases and J gave up 4 bases; unmatched junction bases: 3. CDR3 sequence reads: CASSYAGQGYEQYF. CDR3 nucleotide sequence: TGTGCCAGCAGTTACGCAGGACAGGGGTACGAGCAGTACTTC.

CDR3 in DNA: TGTGCCAGCAGTGGGAGGACTGCCCTTTACAATGAGCAGTTCTTC. It codes for CASSGRTALYNEQFF. The chain is built from TRBV28 and TRBJ2-1, with D possibly being TRBD2 (6 bases). The CDR3 is made up of 15 amino acids. CDR1 is MDHEN and CDR2 is SYDVKM in the germline V gene. The ends were cut back, 5 bases at V and 4 bases at J, with 15 bases in the middle.